This T cell receptor beta chain is drawn from a study of response to subunit inactivated influenza vaccine (dated by TCRdb to the late 2010s). Looking at the study overall: Deep quantitative profiling of the T cell receptor repertoire was used in the study to follow responses to a trivalent subunit inactivated influenza vaccine.

On the study overall, not on this receptor specifically: The authors proposed that each seasonal influenza vaccination may bring in only a limited number of new T cells.

Ten or more counts support this clonotype. Its antigen is still unknown. No qualities accompany the bases; no much larger clone lies one base away. Library method: RT-PCR. Sequenced on an Illumina HiSeq 2500. TCRdb trimmed public reads at Q25 via fastp, called clones via MiXCR and kept in-frame beta chains. Each CDR3 protein gets just one entry, which takes the most common genes and DNA from the rows behind it. For this sample there are hundreds of thousands of distinct CDR3 sequences; about 15% appear just once. Of the sample, around 7% falls within the top ten clones. For CDR1 and CDR2, the germline V gene lists MDHEN and SYDVKM. The CDR3 numbers 17 residues from cysteine through phenylalanine. Kept here is only the CDR3 DNA, which spans 51 bases and is read in frame from base 1. V loses 7 bases, J loses 3 bases, and the germline ends lie 21 bases apart.

This receptor chain uses TRBV28 and TRBJ2-2; the D gene is perhaps TRBD2, from 7 matching bases. Specimen: PBMCs from blood, collected 14 to 15 days before vaccination. This receptor was obtained from a man in his forties or fifties who received an inactivated influenza vaccine. Donor details come from another sample of the same person, matched by shared clones. CDR3 sequence: CASTYPIAGADTGELFF. The sequenced DNA is TGTGCCAGCACCTACCCAATCGCGGGGGCTGACACCGGGGAGCTGTTTTTT.